The rows below give T cell receptor beta chains drawn from one sample of a study of CXCR3-negative and CXCR3-positive naive CD8 T cells. Each CDR3 protein gets one entry in TCRdb, which reprocessed the 5' RACE reads and gives no DNA. This sample's clone table lists tens of thousands of distinct CDR3 sequences. The specimen was naive CXCR3+ CD8+ T cells from blood. These receptors were obtained from a human donor in good health. Some clones in this sample may be carry-over from other donors' samples. Each CDR3 is given with its conserved first and last residue.

>TRBV27|TRBJ2-7
CASSHGGGEQYF
>TRBV4-2|TRBJ2-1
CASSHSARLAAFEGGSYNEQFF
>TRBV4-1|TRBJ2-1
CASSQDEFWQDADEQFF
>TRBV11-3|TRBJ2-5
CASSLVDRGGSQETQYF
>TRBV29-1|TRBJ2-2
CSARKGADTGELFF
>TRBV15|TRBJ2-7
CATSSDLAGAYEQYF
>TRBV29-1|TRBJ2-7
CSVPKTGDQTYEQYF
>TRBV7-9|TRBJ2-2
CASSPPLAGVTGELFF
>TRBV5-1|TRBJ2-7
CASSWTGTYEQYF
>TRBV5-5|TRBJ2-5
CASSFNLLAGGGETQYF
>TRBV6-6|TRBJ1-1
CASSAHALIAFF
>TRBV10-3|TRBJ2-5
CAISELAQQETQYF
>TRBV3-1|TRBJ1-1
CASSQIGVGWAEAFF
>TRBV5-1|TRBJ1-5
CASSLGHLDDSNQPQHF
>TRBV14|TRBJ2-7
CASSPTFQGGEQYF
>TRBV7-9|TRBJ1-5
CASSPSGTGDQPQHF
>TRBV28|TRBJ2-5
CASTHYWVGWGQETQYF
>TRBV27|TRBJ2-7
CASSPTGTEFYEQYF
>TRBV11-3|TRBJ2-5
CASSLAPAGVRETQYF
>TRBV6-2/TRBV6-3|TRBJ2-5
CASSLRDRGDLGETQYF
>TRBV12-3/TRBV12-4|TRBJ2-1
CASSLDSGTGNEQFF
>TRBV29-1|TRBJ1-2
CSVEENTGINYGYTF
>TRBV5-1|TRBJ1-2
CASSPEDRIYGYTF
>TRBV11-2|TRBJ2-1
CASSPTRGLADDNEQFF
>TRBV4-1|TRBJ1-5
CASSRATEGWKPQHF
>TRBV4-1|TRBJ2-1
CASSARGVHNEQFF
>TRBV12-3/TRBV12-4|TRBJ2-2
CASIRSYGTGELFF
>TRBV6-4|TRBJ2-5
CASSEGQGGVETQYF
>TRBV28|TRBJ2-7
CASSFADKELYEQYF
>TRBV12-3/TRBV12-4|TRBJ2-5
CASRPDGMGRETQYF
>TRBV5-1|TRBJ2-1
CASSLEAGVMETYNEQFF
>TRBV9|TRBJ2-1
CASSVGYRSEQFF
>TRBV12-3/TRBV12-4|TRBJ1-6
CASSPRDRGDSPLHF
>TRBV28|TRBJ2-5
CASSPPPPDWAQYF
>TRBV15|TRBJ2-5
CATSRGMKTQYF
>TRBV6-5|TRBJ2-7
CASSERGTTIYEQYF
>TRBV7-8|TRBJ2-7
CASSPGGSGRYYEQYF
>TRBV20-1|TRBJ2-7
CSAHRGLAGAPYEQYF
>TRBV18|TRBJ1-1
CASSPTDREITEAFF
>TRBV12-3/TRBV12-4|TRBJ1-1
CASSFGNTEAFF
>TRBV19|TRBJ2-7
CASSSSLGHAAYEQYF
>TRBV25-1|TRBJ1-2
CASSGGGLRSYGYTF
>TRBV7-2|TRBJ2-7
CASSFSGYSYEQYF
>TRBV15|TRBJ2-1
CATSRDLYSDTQYNEQFF
>TRBV4-1|TRBJ2-1
CASSQEPGGNEQFF
>TRBV9|TRBJ2-7
CSSSVWGTGSYEQYF
>TRBV25-1|TRBJ2-7
CASSEHPYEQYF
>TRBV11-2|TRBJ2-7
CASSLDYRGLYEQYF
>TRBV6-6|TRBJ2-5
CASTLSGALYQETQYF